A selection of T cell receptor beta chains follows, all from one sample in a study of OX40 agonist ivuxolimab in advanced cancers. Only in-frame clones appear in the TCRdb table, and some are missing; sequencing was by immunoSEQ multiplex PCR. The sample contains 90,000 or so clones, nearly 90% of which appear only once. Sequencing was performed on CD4+ or CD8+ T cells sorted from blood, taken in a trial of the OX40 agonist ivuxolimab. These receptors all stem from an adult with an advanced solid tumor such as melanoma, head and neck, liver or kidney cancer. Each CDR3 is given with its conserved first and last residue. Each record gives: clone size, V gene, J gene, D gene, CDR3 protein, CDR3 DNA. The D gene is left open where the match is weak. Expanded clones get a size class; other rows say once, few or many, or leave the size out.

NA	TRBV18	TRBJ1-5	NA	CASSPANPSHQPQHF	TGTGCCAGCTCACCGGCAAACCCCTCTCATCAGCCCCAGCATTTT
few	TRBV10-3	TRBJ2-3	TRBD2	CAISEQIEGLGGLYF	TGTGCCATCAGTGAACAGATTGAGGGACTAGGGGGACTGTATTTT
few	TRBV15	TRBJ1-6	NA	CATSRLANSRSPLHF	TGTGCCACCAGCAGATTGGCCAACTCGCGGTCACCCCTCCACTTT
NA	TRBV14	TRBJ1-2	NA	CASSLVRRGDYGYTF	TGTGCCAGCAGCCTAGTCCGTCGGGGAGACTATGGCTACACCTTC
NA	TRBV6-6	TRBJ1-3	NA	CASSYANTIYF	TGTGCCAGCAGTTACGCCAACACCATATATTTT
NA	TRBV5-6	TRBJ1-2	TRBD1	CASSLVGTGGYGYTF	TGTGCCAGCAGCTTGGTGGGGACAGGGGGCTATGGCTACACCTTC
NA	TRBV11-2	TRBJ1-2	TRBD1	CASSLGQGYGYTF	TGTGCCAGCAGCCTTGGACAGGGCTATGGCTACACCTTC
NA	TRBV7-6	TRBJ1-5	NA	CASSLGDSQPQHF	TGTGCCAGCAGCTTGGGGGATAGTCAGCCCCAGCATTTT
NA	TRBV14	TRBJ2-5	TRBD1	CASSRLPGQGQETQYF	TGTGCCAGCAGCCGCTTACCGGGACAGGGACAAGAGACCCAGTACTTC
NA	TRBV2	TRBJ2-7	NA	CASVPTGLGEQYF	TGTGCCAGCGTACCTACAGGGTTGGGCGAGCAGTACTTC
NA	TRBV7-8	TRBJ2-7	NA	CASSFFHLFRGRIYEQYF	TGTGCCAGCAGTTTTTTCCATTTGTTCCGGGGACGGATCTACGAGCAGTACTTC
NA	TRBV18	TRBJ2-6	NA	CASSYTGGANVLTF	TGTGCCAGCTCATACACCGGTGGGGCCAACGTCCTGACTTTC
NA	TRBV7-2	TRBJ2-7	NA	CASSLGGTAYEQYF	TGTGCCAGCAGCTTAGGGGGTACAGCCTACGAGCAGTACTTC
NA	TRBV7-3	TRBJ2-1	TRBD2	CASSLKGLGPHEQFF	TGTGCCAGCAGCTTAAAGGGACTAGGCCCCCATGAGCAGTTCTTC
NA	TRBV2	TRBJ1-4	TRBD1	CASSSGQGRTKLFF	TGTGCCAGCAGTTCGGGACAGGGGCGTACAAAACTGTTTTTT
NA	TRBV29-1	TRBJ1-1	NA	CSVARDTEAFF	TGCAGCGTTGCTAGGGACACTGAAGCTTTCTTT
NA	TRBV18	TRBJ1-4	NA	CASSPSREKLFF	TGTGCCAGCTCACCATCAAGGGAAAAACTGTTTTTT
NA	TRBV7-2	TRBJ2-5	TRBD2	CASSPTLAGLQETQYF	TGTGCCAGCAGCCCCACCCTAGCGGGCCTCCAAGAGACCCAGTACTTC
NA	TRBV19	TRBJ2-1	TRBD2	CASQIEASGGFQFF	TGTGCCAGCCAGATAGAGGCTAGCGGGGGGTTTCAGTTCTTC
NA	TRBV27	TRBJ1-5	TRBD1	CASSSTGLGQPQHF	TGTGCCAGCAGTTCGACAGGGTTGGGCCAGCCCCAGCATTTT
NA	TRBV7-7	TRBJ2-3	NA	CASSPDSLPSGTQYF	TGTGCTAGCAGCCCCGACAGTCTACCTTCGGGTACGCAGTATTTT
NA	TRBV5-6	TRBJ1-5	TRBD1	CASSSLDRENQPQHF	TGTGCCAGCAGCTCCTTGGACAGGGAGAATCAGCCCCAGCATTTT
NA	TRBV18	TRBJ1-2	NA	CASSPNTQGRGYTF	TGTGCCAGCTCACCAAATACACAGGGCAGGGGCTACACCTTC
NA	TRBV7-2	TRBJ2-5	NA	CASSLGGVAWRPGETQYF	TGTGCCAGCAGCTTAGGGGGGGTCGCGTGGAGACCTGGGGAGACCCAGTACTTC
NA	TRBV19	TRBJ1-2	NA	CASSPTGNYGYTF	TGTGCCAGTAGTCCAACAGGGAACTATGGCTACACCTTC
NA	TRBV30	TRBJ1-1	NA	CAWKRGTEAFF	TGTGCCTGGAAGAGGGGCACTGAAGCTTTCTTT